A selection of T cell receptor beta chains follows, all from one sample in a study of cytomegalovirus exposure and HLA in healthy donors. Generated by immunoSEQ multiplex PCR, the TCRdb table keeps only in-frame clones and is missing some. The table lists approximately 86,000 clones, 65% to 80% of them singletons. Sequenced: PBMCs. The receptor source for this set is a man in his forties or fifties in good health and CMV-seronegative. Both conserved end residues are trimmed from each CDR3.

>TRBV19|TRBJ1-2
ASSPRDRGNYGYT
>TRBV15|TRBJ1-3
ATSRDRGTTSGNTIY
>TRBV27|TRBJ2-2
ASSLGTITGELF
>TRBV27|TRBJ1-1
ASSLWQGAGLTEAF
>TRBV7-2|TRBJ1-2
ASSPRGAYGYT
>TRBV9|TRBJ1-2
ASSPSTDSYGYT
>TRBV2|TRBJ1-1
ASSYGHNTEAF
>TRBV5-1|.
ASRTGPGDRSSYEQY
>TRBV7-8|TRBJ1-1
ASSLGTGKGVREAF
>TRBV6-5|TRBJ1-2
ASSPGTI
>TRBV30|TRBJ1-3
AWTSGGRSGNTIY
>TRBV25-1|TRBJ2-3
ASPTSRSDTQY
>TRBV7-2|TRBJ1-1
ASSRSTGVGAEAF
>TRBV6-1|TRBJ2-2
ASSEADGFRELF
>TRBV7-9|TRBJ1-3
ASSSRVASGNTIY
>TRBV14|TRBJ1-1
ASSQATEAF
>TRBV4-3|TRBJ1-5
ASSQDIGGTGYQPQH
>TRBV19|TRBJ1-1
ASSIIGTSTGTEAF
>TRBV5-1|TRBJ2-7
ASRSGLAGGPREQY
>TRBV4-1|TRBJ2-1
ASSHFLAGGLYEQF
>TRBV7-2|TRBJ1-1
ASLPYSTEAF
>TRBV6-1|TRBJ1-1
ASSAQGTGLNTEAF
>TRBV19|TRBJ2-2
ASRDSGGGSGELF
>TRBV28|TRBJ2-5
ASSLWTSRETQY
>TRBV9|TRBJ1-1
ASTPRDRVIGEAF
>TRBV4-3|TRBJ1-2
ASSQDLGTGLGYT
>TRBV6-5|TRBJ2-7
ASRIGQGISEQY
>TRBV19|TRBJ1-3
ASHLRVSGNTIY
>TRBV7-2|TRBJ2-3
ASSLITDTQY
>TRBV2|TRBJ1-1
ASKDRGLAAF
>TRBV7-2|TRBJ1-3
ASSLGDRVSGNTIY
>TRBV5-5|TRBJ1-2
ASSGRRGQQGPSYGYT
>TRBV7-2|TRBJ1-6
ASSWRGRNSPLH
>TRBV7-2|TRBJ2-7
ASSRRDSSYEQY
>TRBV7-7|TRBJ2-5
ASSSRQQETQY
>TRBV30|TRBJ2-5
AWSVMQAAEIETQY
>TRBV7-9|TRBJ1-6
ASSSRTGLKDSPLH
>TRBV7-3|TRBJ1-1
ASSLTGGAAEAF
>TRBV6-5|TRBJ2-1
ASSFGPDEQF
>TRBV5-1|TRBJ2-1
ASSLFGQGFNNEQF
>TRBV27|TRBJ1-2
ASSFAPGRPMGGYT
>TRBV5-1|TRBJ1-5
ASSLSSDSNQPQH
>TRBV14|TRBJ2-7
ASSPMGLAGRSEQY
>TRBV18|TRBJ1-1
ASSPPSVYNTEAF
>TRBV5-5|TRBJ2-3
ASTAWLIGADTQY
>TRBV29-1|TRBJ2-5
TAGSETQY
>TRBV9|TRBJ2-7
ASSVERDSTYEQY
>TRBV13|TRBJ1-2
ASSLRVSGSGYT
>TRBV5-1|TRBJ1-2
ASRRDGGKGYT
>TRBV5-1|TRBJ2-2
ASSTGTGRNTGELF
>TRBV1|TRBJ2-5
TSSKRNYYRGQVGLGTQY
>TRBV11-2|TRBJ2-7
ASSLAAGHSYEQY
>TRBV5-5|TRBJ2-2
ASSQVPRLDTGELF
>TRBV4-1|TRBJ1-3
ASSQVQGGNTIY
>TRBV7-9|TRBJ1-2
ASSYTVTELSHGYT